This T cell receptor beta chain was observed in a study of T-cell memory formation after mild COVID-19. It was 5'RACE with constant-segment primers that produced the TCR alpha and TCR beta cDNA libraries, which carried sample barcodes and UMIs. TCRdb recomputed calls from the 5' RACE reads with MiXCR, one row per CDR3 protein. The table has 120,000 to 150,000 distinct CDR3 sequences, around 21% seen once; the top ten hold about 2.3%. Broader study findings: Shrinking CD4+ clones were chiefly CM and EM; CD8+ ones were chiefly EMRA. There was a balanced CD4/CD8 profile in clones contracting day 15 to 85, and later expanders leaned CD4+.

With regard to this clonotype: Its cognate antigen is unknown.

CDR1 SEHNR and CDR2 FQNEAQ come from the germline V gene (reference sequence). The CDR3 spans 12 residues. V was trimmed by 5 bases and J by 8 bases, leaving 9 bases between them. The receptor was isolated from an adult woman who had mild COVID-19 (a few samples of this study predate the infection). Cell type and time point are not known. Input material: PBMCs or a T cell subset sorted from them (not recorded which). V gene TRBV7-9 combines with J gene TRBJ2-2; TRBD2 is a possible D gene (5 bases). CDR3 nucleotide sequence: TGTGCCAGCAGCCAGGACTTTGGGGAGCTGTTTTTT. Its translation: CASSQDFGELFF.